This T cell receptor (beta chain) comes out of a study of shared clonotypes between healthy human individuals. The junction had 2 bases not matched to a gene; V was cut back by 3 bases and J by 3 bases. CDR3 length: 14 amino acids. CDR1 and CDR2 from the germline V gene are SGDLS and YYNGEE. This clone has only one observation. The authors sequenced unsorted PBMC DNA on ten immunoSEQ deep assay plates. Authors' methods: From ImmunoSEQ came sequences covering only the junction and carrying no quality scores, so filtering differed. Clones were sequenced by immunoSEQ multiplex PCR, and TCRdb holds only the in-frame ones, with some missing. V and J calls plus clone size are reproduced from that table; the DNA served to infer D and trimming. The profile shows a few hundred thousand clones, less than 80% of them singletons.

The genes are TRBV9 and TRBJ2-5, with 10 bases matching TRBD2. Specimen: PBMCs. This clonotype originated in a woman in her 40s in good health. Some clones in this sample may be carry-over from other donors' samples. CDR3 residues: CASSGLAGEETQYF. In nucleotides, the CDR3 is TGTGCCAGCAGCGGGCTAGCGGGAGAAGAGACCCAGTACTTC.